This T cell receptor (beta chain) was recorded in a study of human T cells and chemical hapten exposure. Specified time point: pre-sensitization, week 0. Sample treatment: therapeutic diphenylcyclopropenone sensitization with weekly scalp DPC. TCRdb ran MiXCR on the RACE reads and lists one entry per CDR3 protein. The data contain 250,000 or so distinct CDR3 sequences, approximately 8% of them singletons. Here the sequenced sample was whole blood, taken in connection with sensitization to the hapten diphenylcyclopropenone (DPC). The TCR sequence derives from a man aged 18 to 30 with alopecia areata. Some clones in this sample may be carry-over from other donors' samples.

The CDR3 reads CSVREEETQYF. The CDR3 DNA sequence: TGCAGCGTTCGAGAGGAAGAGACCCAGTACTTC. The V call is TRBV29-1, the J call TRBJ2-5; D gene ambiguous. Trimming took off 5 bases at V and 3 bases at J, with 7 bases between the two ends. The CDR3 is made up of 11 amino acids. Germline V gene data show CDR1 as SQVTM and CDR2 as ANQGSEA.